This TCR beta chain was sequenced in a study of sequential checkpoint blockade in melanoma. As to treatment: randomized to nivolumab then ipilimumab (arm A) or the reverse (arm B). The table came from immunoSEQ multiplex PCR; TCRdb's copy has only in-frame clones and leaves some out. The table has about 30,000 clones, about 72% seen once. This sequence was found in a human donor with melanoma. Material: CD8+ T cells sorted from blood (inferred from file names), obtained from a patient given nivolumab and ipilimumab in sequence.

CDR3 protein: CSVVLAEQFF. For the CDR3, the DNA is TGCAGCGTAGTACTAGCGGAGCAGTTCTTC. The chain carries TRBV29-1 and TRBJ2-1, with 7 positions matching TRBD2. This CDR3 contains 10 residues. Germline V lookup: CDR1 SQVTM, CDR2 ANQGSEA. The V gene end was trimmed by 6 bases and the J gene end by 10 bases; junction bases not matched to a gene: 3.